This is a list of T cell receptor beta chains from one sample in a study of cytomegalovirus exposure and HLA in healthy donors. TCRdb's copy holds only in-frame clones and misses some; the assay was immunoSEQ multiplex PCR. The sample lists tens of thousands of clones; around 94% were seen once. Sequences were obtained from PBMCs. These receptors all stem from a woman aged 18-29 years in good health and CMV-seropositive. The CDR3 runs from the conserved cysteine through the conserved F or W. Each record gives: clone size, D gene, V gene, J gene, CDR3 protein, CDR3 DNA. D genes are given only for firm matches. Part of the rows lack a size; the others show once, few, many or a class for expanded clones.

-	-	TRBV7-9	TRBJ2-7	CASSLGGVSYEQYF	TGTGCCAGCAGCTTAGGCGGCGTATCCTACGAGCAGTACTTC
-	-	TRBV27	TRBJ2-7	CASKLVFSAYEQYF	TGTGCCAGCAAGCTGGTCTTCAGCGCCTACGAGCAGTACTTC
-	TRBD1	TRBV5-1	TRBJ2-7	CASSISIRDRDYYEQYF	TGCGCCAGCAGCATATCGATCCGGGACAGGGATTACTACGAGCAGTACTTC
-	TRBD1	TRBV30	TRBJ2-7	CALDLRQGATYEQYF	TGTGCCTTGGATCTTCGACAGGGGGCAACGTACGAGCAGTACTTC
few	-	TRBV10-2	TRBJ2-7	CASSENRAPYEQYF	TGCGCCAGCAGTGAGAACAGGGCCCCCTACGAGCAGTACTTC
-	-	TRBV6-5	TRBJ1-3	CASSRDKNGNTIYF	TGTGCCAGCAGTCGGGACAAAAATGGAAACACCATATATTTT
-	-	TRBV7-8	TRBJ2-2	CASSGKNTGELFF	TGTGCCAGCTCCGGGAAAAACACCGGGGAGCTGTTTTTT
-	TRBD1	TRBV11-2	TRBJ1-6	CASSLGIGGQTPLHF	TGTGCCAGCAGCTTAGGGATTGGGGGACAGACACCCCTCCACTTT
-	TRBD1	TRBV19	TRBJ1-2	CASRTGQGNYGYTF	TGTGCCAGTAGAACTGGACAGGGGAACTATGGCTACACCTTC
-	-	TRBV28	TRBJ2-1	CASRGFRGSGYNEQFF	TGTGCCAGCAGGGGTTTCCGGGGGAGTGGGTACAATGAGCAGTTCTTC
-	-	TRBV18	TRBJ1-5	CASSPGIPTSQPQHF	TGTGCCAGCTCACCCGGGATCCCGACATCGCAGCCCCAGCATTTT
-	TRBD2	TRBV27	TRBJ2-1	CASSLSLLAGGENEQFF	TGTGCCAGCAGTTTATCGTTACTAGCGGGAGGTGAAAATGAGCAGTTCTTC
-	TRBD1	TRBV11-2	TRBJ2-1	CASSSTGTGGRNEQFF	TGTGCCAGCAGCTCCACCGGGACAGGGGGTCGTAATGAGCAGTTCTTC
-	TRBD2	TRBV6-5	TRBJ2-5	CASSYSGGGTQYF	TGTGCCAGCAGTTACTCCGGCGGGGGGACCCAGTACTTC
-	-	TRBV7-2	TRBJ2-1	CASSSLAVSSYNEQFF	TGTGCCAGCAGCTCACTAGCCGTTAGCTCCTACAATGAGCAGTTCTTC
-	-	TRBV18	TRBJ1-1	CASSPGRNTEAFF	TGTGCCAGCTCACCAGGCCGGAACACTGAAGCTTTCTTT
-	-	TRBV9	TRBJ1-3	CASSVRQIDTIYF	TGTGCCAGCAGCGTAAGACAGATAGACACCATATATTTT
-	TRBD2	TRBV5-4	TRBJ2-2	CASSLYSGGSGELFF	TGTGCCAGCAGCTTGTACAGCGGGGGTTCCGGGGAGCTGTTTTTT
-	TRBD2	TRBV9	TRBJ2-1	CASSVVAGGPSYNEQFF	TGTGCCAGCAGCGTCGTTGCGGGGGGGCCTTCCTACAATGAGCAGTTCTTC
-	TRBD2	TRBV11-3	TRBJ2-1	CASSAEGLVHPNEQFF	TGTGCCAGCAGCGCAGAGGGACTAGTTCACCCCAATGAGCAGTTCTTC
-	-	TRBV29-1	TRBJ2-1	CSVEVLGGPGGKQFF	TGCAGCGTTGAAGTATTGGGGGGGCCGGGAGGTAAGCAGTTCTTC
-	-	TRBV7-8	TRBJ2-2	CASSIKTGIGELFF	TGTGCCAGCAGCATAAAAACAGGGATCGGGGAGCTGTTTTTT
-	TRBD1	TRBV6-6	TRBJ2-7	CASTGTGYEQYF	TGTGCCAGCACCGGGACAGGCTACGAGCAGTACTTC
-	-	TRBV5-1	TRBJ1-2	CASSLEGGGYTF	TGCGCCAGCAGCTTGGAGGGAGGGGGCTACACCTTC
-	-	TRBV7-9	TRBJ2-5	CASSRTAGETQYF	TGTGCCAGCAGCCGGACAGCCGGGGAGACCCAGTACTTC
-	-	TRBV4-3	TRBJ2-2	CASSQTQGTGELFF	TGCGCCAGCAGCCAGACACAGGGTACCGGGGAGCTGTTTTTT
-	-	TRBV4-2	TRBJ1-1	CASSNRGGAFF	TGTGCCAGCAGCAACCGGGGGGGTGCTTTCTTT
-	TRBD1	TRBV30	TRBJ2-1	CAWNKGQGGNSYNEQFF	TGTGCCTGGAATAAAGGACAGGGGGGCAACTCCTACAATGAGCAGTTCTTC
-	-	TRBV25-1	TRBJ2-6	CASSFGSGANVLTF	TGTGCCAGCAGTTTCGGGTCTGGGGCCAACGTCCTGACTTTC
-	-	TRBV19	TRBJ1-3	CASSRGHGNTIYF	TGTGCCAGTAGTAGGGGACACGGAAACACCATATATTTT
-	TRBD1	TRBV6-5	TRBJ2-3	CASSYPGTGGVDTQYF	TGTGCCAGCAGTTACCCCGGGACAGGGGGCGTAGATACGCAGTATTTT
-	TRBD1	TRBV5-1	TRBJ2-7	CASSFSTGTGGVWYF	TGCGCCAGCAGCTTCTCCACCGGGACAGGGGGTGTTTGGTACTTC
-	TRBD2	TRBV30	TRBJ2-1	CAWNHRLAGLNEQFF	TGTGCCTGGAATCACCGACTAGCGGGGTTAAATGAGCAGTTCTTC
-	TRBD1	TRBV6-6	TRBJ2-1	CATVDRGNEQFF	TGTGCCACCGTAGACAGGGGTAATGAGCAGTTCTTC
once	TRBD1	TRBV7-9	TRBJ2-7	CASSLGFLSGDRLTYEQYF	TGTGCCAGCAGCTTAGGCTTTCTCTCTGGGGACAGGTTGACCTACGAGCAGTACTTC
once	TRBD1	TRBV19	TRBJ1-6	CASSTGTGNNSPLHF	TGTGCCAGTAGTACAGGGACAGGGAATAATTCACCCCTCCACTTT
-	TRBD1	TRBV4-3	TRBJ2-7	CASSQTGGSLYEQYF	TGCGCCAGCTCTCAGACAGGGGGCTCCCTCTACGAGCAGTACTTC
-	TRBD1	TRBV4-1	TRBJ1-2	CASSHRTGGADGYTF	TGCGCCAGCAGCCATCGGACAGGGGGCGCGGATGGCTACACCTTC
-	-	TRBV12-2	TRBJ1-2	CASRFRFEMYGYTF	TGTGCAAGTCGCTTCCGATTCGAGATGTATGGCTACACCTTC
-	-	TRBV4-1	TRBJ1-6	CASSQVLGQGRDSPLHF	TGCGCCAGCAGCCAAGTATTGGGGCAGGGTAGGGATTCACCCCTCCACTTT
-	-	TRBV6-6	TRBJ1-1	CASSYSTRGTEAFF	TGTGCCAGCAGTTACTCGACCAGGGGAACTGAAGCTTTCTTT
-	TRBD2	TRBV4-2	TRBJ2-1	CASSQDTTSGRPGHEQFF	TGTGCCAGCAGCCAAGATACCACTAGCGGGAGGCCAGGGCATGAGCAGTTCTTC